The present T cell receptor beta chain was sequenced within a study of T cells in Graves' hyperthyroidism and ophthalmopathy. Authors of the study amplified TCR beta CDR3 regions from RNA transcripts. A set of HTBI primers served as the primers for a first-round RT-PCR of the TCR CDR3. MiXCR, applied by TCRdb to the multiplex PCR reads, yields one record per CDR3 protein. The sample records some 650,000 distinct CDR3 sequences, about 16% being singletons. The CDR3 is made up of 15 amino acids. Deletions cut 7 bases from V and 9 bases from J, with 19 bases between. Germline V gives CDR1 MDHEN, CDR2 SYDVKM. The sample holds a few counts of this clonotype.

The sequence derives from a woman aged 35 to 49 with Graves' ophthalmopathy. J is TRBJ1-6 and V is TRBV28; no clear D. Source material: blood. CDR3 in DNA: TGTGCCAGCAACAATCCGGGCCCCTTCGCTTCACCCCTCCACTTT. Protein product: CASNNPGPFASPLHF.